Detailed here is one T cell receptor (beta chain). Its antigen is unidentified. Primers included in the PCR were 60 Vbeta and 13 Jbeta primers. Profiling relied on immunoSEQ multiplex PCR, and the TCRdb table lists in-frame clones only, not all of them. The sample records 60,000 to 70,000 clones, around 80% being singletons. The record originates from a study of cytomegalovirus exposure and HLA in healthy donors. Study-level background: Unique TCR beta sequences numbering 120 million or so came from about 179 million T cells in an earlier analysis.

Study-level findings and limits: It was about 180 TCR beta chains that were listed as cytomegalovirus-associated. Of the V segments, some could not be distinguished, including TRBV6-2 and TRBV6-3, and were excluded. Earlier analysis found most TCR beta V segments productive about 87% or about 30% of the time.

The CDR3 extends over 13 amino acids. Germline-derived CDR1 and CDR2 are MDHEN and SYDVKM. Sequences were obtained from PBMCs. V usage is TRBV28 and J usage is TRBJ2-5; the D gene is possibly TRBD2 (5 bases). The end of the DNA is better explained by TRBJ2-7, so the J call may be wrong. The receptor comes from a young woman in good health and CMV-seronegative. CDR3 sequence reads: CASRLYEGDEQYF. The CDR3 nucleotides are TGTGCCAGCAGGCTGTATGAGGGCGACGAGCAGTACTTC.